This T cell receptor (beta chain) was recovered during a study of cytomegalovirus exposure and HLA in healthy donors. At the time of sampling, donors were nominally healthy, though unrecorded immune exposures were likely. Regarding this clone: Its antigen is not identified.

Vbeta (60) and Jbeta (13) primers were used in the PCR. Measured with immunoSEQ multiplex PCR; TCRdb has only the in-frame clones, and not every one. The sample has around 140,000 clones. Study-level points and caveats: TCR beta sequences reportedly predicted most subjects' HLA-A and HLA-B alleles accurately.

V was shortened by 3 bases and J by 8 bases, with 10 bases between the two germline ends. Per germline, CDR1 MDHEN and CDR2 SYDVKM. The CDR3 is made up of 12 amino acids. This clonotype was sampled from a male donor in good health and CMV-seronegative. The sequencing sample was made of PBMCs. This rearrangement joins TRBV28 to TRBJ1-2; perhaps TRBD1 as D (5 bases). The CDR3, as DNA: TGTGCCAGCAGTTTCGCAGGGTGGGGCTACACCTTC. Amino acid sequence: CASSFAGWGYTF.